These 9 T cell receptor beta chains came from one sample sequenced in a study of T-cell reconstitution after alpha-beta-depleted transplantation in children (dated by TCRdb to between 2015 and 2016). This specimen's treatment or condition label, interpreted: allogeneic hematopoietic cell transplantation with graft depleted of TCRalphabeta T cells and CD19 B cells. Receptor libraries were prepared by PCR. Instrument used: Illumina HiSeq 2500. TCR libraries were prepared with molecular barcoding, using unique molecular identifiers to normalize TCRbeta repertoire quantification. TCRdb reworked the public reads: Q25 trimming with fastp, MiXCR clone assembly, productive beta chains retained. Identical CDR3 protein sequences are pooled into one entry, listed with their most common genes and DNA. Here the sample has 450,000 to 600,000 distinct CDR3 sequences; about 11% occur a single time. The ten top clones hold 2% of the sample.

The source was PBMCs, collected before TCRalphabeta/CD19-depleted stem cell transplant. All receptors come from a child younger than 10 with inherited bone marrow failure, due to receive a stem cell transplant.

This clonotype was seen at least ten times. This rearrangement joins TRBV5-4 to TRBJ2-7, with 8 bases matching TRBD2. From germline, CDR1 is SGHNT and CDR2 YYREEE (reference sequence). The CDR3 sequence is 17 residues long. Losses at the gene ends were 0 bases for V and 0 bases for J; bases not matched to a gene: 8. CDR3 in DNA: TGTGCCAGCAGCTTGGAGGAGGCCGGGACTAGCTCCTACGAGCAGTACTTC. Amino acid sequence: CASSLEEAGTSSYEQYF.

This clonotype appeared many times. The chain recombines TRBV30 with TRBJ2-7, with D tentatively TRBD2 (5 bases). This CDR3 is built from 14 residues. The V end was cut by 1 base, the J end by 3 bases, with 13 bases between. Germline CDR1 GTSNPN, CDR2 SVGIG (reference sequence). The CDR3 sequence: CAWSGVARNYEQYF. The DNA for the CDR3 is TGTGCCTGGAGTGGGGTAGCGAGAAACTACGAGCAGTACTTC.

This clonotype was seen at least ten times. The chain joins TRBV7-9 to TRBJ2-7; the D is unclear. The CDR3 length is 12 residues. The germline V gene has CDR1 SEHNR and CDR2 FQNEAQ (reference sequence). Trimming cost V 5 bases and J 6 bases, with 11 bases left between them. This CDR3 reads CASSRGVLEQYF. In nucleotides, the CDR3 is TGTGCCAGCAGCCGAGGAGTCCTCGAGCAGTACTTC.

This clonotype appeared many times. The chain recombines TRBV29-1 with TRBJ2-3; weak D call: TRBD1 (6 bases). CDR3 length equals 12 residues. Looked up from germline, CDR1 is SQVTM and CDR2 is ANQGSEA. V shed 7 bases and J shed 4 bases, with 12 bases lying between them. The CDR3 nucleotides are TGCAGCGCTGCCCGACAGGCAGATACGCAGTATTTT. Translating it yields CSAARQADTQYF.

This clonotype came up many times. The rearrangement joins TRBV29-1 to TRBJ2-4, with TRBD1 identical over 7 bases. Trimming at V came to 4 bases and at J to 0 bases, leaving 3 bases not matched to a gene. CDR3 length equals 14 residues. The germline V gene encodes CDR1 SQVTM and CDR2 ANQGSEA. The CDR3 bases are TGCAGCGTTGGGGACAGATTAGCCAAAAACATTCAGTACTTC. This codes for CSVGDRLAKNIQYF. The full variable domain, rest sourced from reference TRBV29-1 and TRBJ2-4, is SAVISQKPSRDICQRGTSLTIQCQVDSQVTMMFWYRQQPGQSLTLIATANQGSEATYESGFVIDKFPISRPNLTFSTLTVSNMSPEDSSIYLCSVGDRLAKNIQYFGAGTRLSVL.

This CDR3 is CASNPTNHLDTQYF. The CDR3 nucleotides read TGTGCCAGCAATCCGACGAACCATCTAGATACGCAGTATTTT. The rearrangement links TRBV5-4 to TRBJ2-3; D is ambiguous. The V end was cut by 6 bases, the J end by 5 bases, with 16 bases between. CDR3 size: 14 residues. The germline CDR1 and CDR2 sequences are SGHNT and YYREEE (reference sequence).

As regards this clonotype: This sequence may be a read error, since a much larger clone differs from it by one base. The chain links TRBV2 to TRBJ2-1, with 13 bases lining up with TRBD2. CDR3 size: 15 residues. Trimming cost V 6 bases and J 12 bases; bases outside gene matches: 11. Germline assignment: CDR1 SNHLY and CDR2 FYNNEI. This CDR3 reads CASSETSGGGHGQFF. CDR3 bases: TGTGCCAGCAGCGAAACTAGCGGGGGGGGCCATGGGCAGTTCTTC.

Concerning this clonotype: This could be a read error, since a much larger clone is one nucleotide away. The CDR3 nucleotides are TGTGTCAGCAGCCAAGAAGCGGACGGTCCCTACGAGCAGTACTTC. Its translation is CVSSQEADGPYEQYF. The chain is built from TRBV3-1 and TRBJ2-7; maybe TRBD2 (5 bases). CDR1 and CDR2 from the germline V gene are LGHDT and YNNKEL (reference sequence). CDR3 size: 15 residues.

This clonotype has at least ten counts. V usage is TRBV14 and J usage is TRBJ1-4, with 7 bases aligning to TRBD1. J lost 6 bases, V lost 1 base, and 5 bases had no gene match. CDR1 and CDR2 (germline): SGHDN, FVKESK. The CDR3 contains 15 residues. The CDR3 nucleotides are TGTGCCAGCAGCCAAGCCCACAGGGGCCATGAAAAACTGTTTTTT. Translated, it gives CASSQAHRGHEKLFF. Full variable domain (remainder filled in from reference TRBV14 and TRBJ1-4): EAGVTQFPSHSVIEKGQTVTLRCDPISGHDNLYWYRRVMGKEIKFLLHFVKESKQDESGMPNNRFLAERTGGTYSTLKVQPAELEDSGVYFCASSQAHRGHEKLFFGSGTQLSVL.